This T cell receptor (beta chain) was sequenced in a study of blood T cell repertoires in COVID-19. The V segment lost 0 bases and the J segment 2 bases; nucleotides outside the gene matches: 17. The CDR3 is made up of 20 amino acids. Germline CDR1 is MNHEY and CDR2 is SMNVEV (reference sequence). Produced via immunoSEQ multiplex PCR; TCRdb's table is partial and in-frame only. The sample consists of about 90,000 clones, about nine tenths of them appearing once. The chain combines TRBV27 with TRBJ2-5; TRBD2 agrees at 8 bases. This TCR came from a woman aged 65 to 85 with acute or convalescent COVID-19. Sequenced sample: peripheral blood. CDR3 in DNA: TGTGCCAGCAGTTTATCACCTAACTACGGGAGGGCCCGGGGTCAAGAGACCCAGTACTTC. It yields the protein CASSLSPNYGRARGQETQYF.